The 8 T cell receptor beta chains listed next were all sequenced from one sample in a study of shared clonotypes between healthy human individuals. TCRdb's copy holds only in-frame clones and misses some; the assay was immunoSEQ multiplex PCR. The table lists fewer than 650,000 clones, roughly four fifths of them singletons. The sample was PBMCs. Receptors were obtained from a woman aged 35 to 49 in good health. Some clones in this sample may be carry-over from other donors' samples.

The rearrangement links TRBV2 to TRBJ2-2; D may be TRBD1 (6 bases). Between the trimmed V and J ends, which lost 6 bases and 6 bases, there was a span of 8 bases. CDR3 length equals 12 residues. In germline, CDR1 is SNHLY, CDR2 FYNNEI. The CDR3 nucleotides read TGTGCCAGCAGCAGGGGACCCGGGGAGCTGTTTTTT. It is translated as CASSRGPGELFF.

This clone has just one count. V usage is TRBV7-6 and J usage is TRBJ2-2; D not resolved. Trimming took off 1 base at V and 3 bases at J, with 18 bases between the two ends. The CDR3 extends over 18 amino acids. The V gene's germline CDR1 is SGHVS and CDR2 FNYEAQ. Written as DNA, the CDR3 is TGTGCCAGCAGCTTAGAGTATCCCGGCAGTTCGTACACCGGGGAGCTGTTTTTT. Amino acid sequence: CASSLEYPGSSYTGELFF. The whole variable domain, filled in from reference TRBV7-6 and TRBJ2-2, reads GAGVSQSPRYKVTKRGQDVALRCDPISGHVSLYWYRQALGQGPEFLTYFNYEAQQDKSGLPNDRFSAERPEGSISTLTIQRTEQRDSAMYRCASSLEYPGSSYTGELFFGEGSRLTVL.

The chain employs TRBV12-5 and TRBJ2-7, with TRBD2 matching 8 bases. The junction had 3 bases not matched to a gene; V was cut back by 5 bases and J by 6 bases. This CDR3 comprises 12 residues. Germline CDR1 is LGHNT and CDR2 is FRNRAP. In nucleotides, the CDR3 is TGTGCTAGTGGTCGGGGGGGTTTCGAGCAGTACTTC. Translated: CASGRGGFEQYF.

The chain combines TRBV6-5 with TRBJ2-7, with TRBD2 matching 8 bases. The CDR3 consists of 14 residues. Germline lookup yields CDR1 MNHEY and CDR2 SVGAGI. Unmatched junction bases numbered 9, after V lost 6 bases and J lost 5 bases. The CDR3, as DNA: TGTGCCAGCAGGGCACCCGGGACTAGTAACGAGCAGTACTTC. As protein: CASRAPGTSNEQYF.

The rearrangement joins TRBV27 to TRBJ1-5; TRBD1 aligns across 9 bases. This CDR3 spans 15 amino acids. J gave up 6 bases and V 7 bases, and 10 bases lay outside the gene matches. The germline V gene has CDR1 MNHEY and CDR2 SMNVEV (reference sequence). CDR3 in amino acids: CASKGLQGATQPQHF. In DNA, the CDR3 is TGTGCCAGCAAGGGCCTACAGGGGGCGACTCAGCCCCAGCATTTT.

Concerning this clone: The sample has other DNA sequences that encode this CDR3 too. This sequence joins TRBV28 and TRBJ1-5; 9 bases are a match to TRBD1. The CDR3 consists of 15 residues. J lost 6 bases, V lost 3 bases, and 6 bases had no gene match. CDR1 MDHEN and CDR2 SYDVKM come from the germline V gene. The CDR3 spells CASSLGQGFRQPQHF. CDR3 sequence (DNA): TGTGCCAGCAGTTTGGGACAGGGTTTTCGTCAGCCCCAGCATTTT. Supplemented by reference TRBV28 and TRBJ1-5, the full variable domain reads DVKVTQSSRYLVKRTGEKVFLECVQDMDHENMFWYRQDPGLGLRLIYFSYDVKMKEKGDIPEGYSVSREKKERFSLILESASTNQTSMYLCASSLGQGFRQPQHFGDGTRLSIL.

J is TRBJ2-7 and V is TRBV29-1; tentatively, D is TRBD2 (6 bases). There are 12 residues in the CDR3. Germline V gives CDR1 SQVTM, CDR2 ANQGSEA. The CDR3 DNA follows: TGCGGGCCGGGCGGGGATCTTTGGGAGCAGTACTTC. Translating gives CGPGGDLWEQYF.

V gene TRBV25-1 combines with J gene TRBJ2-1, with TRBD2 identical over 8 bases. The CDR3 extends over 15 amino acids. J lost 4 bases, V lost 6 bases, and 8 bases had no gene match. Per the germline V gene, CDR1 is MGHDK and CDR2 is SYGVNS. The CDR3 nucleotides read TGTGCCAGCAGGGAAGGACTAGCCTATTACAATGAGCAGTTCTTC. This encodes CASREGLAYYNEQFF.